This T cell receptor beta chain was retrieved from a study of blood T cells in healthy people across ages. Trimming stripped 3 bases from V and 1 base from J, with 9 bases between. The CDR3 contains 14 residues. Germline values: CDR1 LGHDT, CDR2 YNNKEL (reference sequence). This clonotype was observed a handful of times. The second PCR ran about 6 to 11 cycles with a sample-barcoded 5' primer and J-beta primers. TCRdb recomputed calls from the 5' RACE reads with MiXCR, one row per CDR3 protein. The top ten hold around 49% of the sample, which has about 380,000 distinct CDR3 sequences, 50% to 60% seen once.

Sequencing was performed on blood. The chain has TRBV3-1 and TRBJ2-5; D call uncertain. The clonotype was recovered from a man aged 55 to 70 in good health. Here the CDR3 DNA reads TGTGCCAGCAGCCATTCGACCGGCCAAGAGACCCAGTACTTC. This gives the protein CASSHSTGQETQYF.